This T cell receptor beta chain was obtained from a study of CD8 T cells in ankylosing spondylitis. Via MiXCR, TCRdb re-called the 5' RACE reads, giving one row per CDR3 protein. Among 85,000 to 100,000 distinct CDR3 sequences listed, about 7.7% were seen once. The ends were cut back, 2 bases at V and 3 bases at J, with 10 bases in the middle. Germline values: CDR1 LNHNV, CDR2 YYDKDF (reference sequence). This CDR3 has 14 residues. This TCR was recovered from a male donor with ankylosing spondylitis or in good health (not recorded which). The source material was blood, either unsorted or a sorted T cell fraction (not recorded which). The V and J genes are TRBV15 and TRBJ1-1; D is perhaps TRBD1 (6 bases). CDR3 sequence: CATSRIPGDTEAFF. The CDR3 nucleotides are TGTGCCACCAGCAGAATTCCAGGGGACACTGAAGCTTTCTTT. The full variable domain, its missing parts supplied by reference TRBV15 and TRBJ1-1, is DAMVIQNPRYQVTQFGKPVTLSCSQTLNHNVMYWYQQKSSQAPKLLFHYYDKDFNNEADTPDNFQSRRPNTSFCFLDIRSPGLGDTAMYLCATSRIPGDTEAFFGQGTRLTVV.